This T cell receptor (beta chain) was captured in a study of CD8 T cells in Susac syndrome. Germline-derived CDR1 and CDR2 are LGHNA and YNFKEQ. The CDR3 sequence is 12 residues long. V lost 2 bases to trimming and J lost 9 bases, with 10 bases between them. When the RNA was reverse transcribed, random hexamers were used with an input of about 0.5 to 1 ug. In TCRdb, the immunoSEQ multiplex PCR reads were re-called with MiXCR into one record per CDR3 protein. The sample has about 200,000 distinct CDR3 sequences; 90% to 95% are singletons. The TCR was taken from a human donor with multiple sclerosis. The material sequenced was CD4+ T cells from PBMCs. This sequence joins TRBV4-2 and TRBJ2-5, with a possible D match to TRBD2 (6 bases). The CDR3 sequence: CASSQPPGAQYF. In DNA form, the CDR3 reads TGTGCCAGCAGCCAACCTCCGGGGGCCCAGTACTTC.